This is a list of T cell receptor beta chains from one sample in a study of monozygotic twins with inflammatory bowel disease. Following a re-call of the 5' RACE reads, TCRdb has one entry per CDR3 protein and lacks DNA. This listing includes 350,000 to 550,000 distinct CDR3 sequences. The material sequenced was blood. All receptors derive from a human donor with ulcerative colitis or Crohn's disease, or a healthy co-twin of an affected twin (not recorded which). Both conserved end residues are part of each CDR3.

j_call v_call cdr3_aa
TRBJ2-2 TRBV7-2 CASSSQRTTGELFF
TRBJ2-1 TRBV20-1 CSAVPGTSADNEQFF
TRBJ2-5 TRBV6-5 CASSPPGTKAQYF
TRBJ1-1 TRBV2 CASRQGYTEAFF
TRBJ1-1 TRBV12-3/TRBV12-4 CASSPRGMGTEAFF
TRBJ1-5 TRBV6-2/TRBV6-3 CASSPGGRSQPQHF
TRBJ2-1 TRBV29-1 CSVEKGEEGINEQFF
TRBJ1-2 TRBV2 CATSGSEYGYTF
TRBJ1-2 TRBV6-5 CASSYSPTGDNYGYTF
TRBJ2-3 TRBV28 CASSLFRAGRTDTQYF
TRBJ2-3 TRBV7-2 CASSLEDRGGTDTQYF
TRBJ2-3 TRBV7-2 CASSFSLDTQYF
TRBJ1-2 TRBV4-1 CASSQGRDGYTF
TRBJ2-1 TRBV27 CASSPRRTKPNEQFF
TRBJ1-4 TRBV12-3/TRBV12-4 CASSLDRRKLFF
TRBJ2-6 TRBV19 CASRLSGANVLTF
TRBJ2-5 TRBV7-2 CASGTRTTETQYF
TRBJ2-3 TRBV5-1 CASSLGTSGGTDTQYF
TRBJ1-2 TRBV3-1 CASSPSGAYGYTF
TRBJ2-7 TRBV4-1 CASSQPWTREDEQYF